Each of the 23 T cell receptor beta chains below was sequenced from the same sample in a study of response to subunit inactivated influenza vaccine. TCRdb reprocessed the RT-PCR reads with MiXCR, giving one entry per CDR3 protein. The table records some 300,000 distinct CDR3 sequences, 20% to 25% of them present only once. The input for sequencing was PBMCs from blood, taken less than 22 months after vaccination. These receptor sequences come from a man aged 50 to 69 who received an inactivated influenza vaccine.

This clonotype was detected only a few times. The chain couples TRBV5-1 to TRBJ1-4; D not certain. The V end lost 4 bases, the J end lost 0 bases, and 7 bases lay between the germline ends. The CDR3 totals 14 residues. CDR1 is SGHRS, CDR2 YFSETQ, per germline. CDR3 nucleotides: TGCGCCAGCAGCGTGGGTTCAACTAATGAAAAACTGTTTTTT. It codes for CASSVGSTNEKLFF.

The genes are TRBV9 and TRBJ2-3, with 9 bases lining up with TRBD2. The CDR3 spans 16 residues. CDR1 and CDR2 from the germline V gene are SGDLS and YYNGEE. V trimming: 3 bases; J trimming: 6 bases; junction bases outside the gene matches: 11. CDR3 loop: CASSALGGTSFDTQYF. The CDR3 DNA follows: TGTGCCAGCAGCGCCTTGGGTGGGACTAGCTTCGATACGCAGTATTTT.

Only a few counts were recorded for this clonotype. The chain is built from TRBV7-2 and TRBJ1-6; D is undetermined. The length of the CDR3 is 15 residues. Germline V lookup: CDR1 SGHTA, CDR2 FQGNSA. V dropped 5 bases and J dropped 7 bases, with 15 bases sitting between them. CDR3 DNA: TGTGCCAGCAGCCCTAGTCGGGTATCGAATTCACCCCTCCACTTT. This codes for CASSPSRVSNSPLHF.

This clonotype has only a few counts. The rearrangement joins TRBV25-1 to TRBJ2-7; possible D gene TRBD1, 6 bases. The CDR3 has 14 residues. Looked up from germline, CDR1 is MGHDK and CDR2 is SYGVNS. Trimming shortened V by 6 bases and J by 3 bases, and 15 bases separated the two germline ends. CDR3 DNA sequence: TGTGCCAGCAGCGGACACAGGGCAGGCTACGAGCAGTACTTC. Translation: CASSGHRAGYEQYF.

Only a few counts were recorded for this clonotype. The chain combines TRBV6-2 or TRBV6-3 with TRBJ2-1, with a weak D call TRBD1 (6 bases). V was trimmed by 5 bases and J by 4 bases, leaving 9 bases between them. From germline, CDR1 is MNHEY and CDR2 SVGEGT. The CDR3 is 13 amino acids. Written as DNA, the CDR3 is TGTGCCAGCAGTGAGGGGGATTACAATGAGCAGTTCTTC. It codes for CASSEGDYNEQFF.

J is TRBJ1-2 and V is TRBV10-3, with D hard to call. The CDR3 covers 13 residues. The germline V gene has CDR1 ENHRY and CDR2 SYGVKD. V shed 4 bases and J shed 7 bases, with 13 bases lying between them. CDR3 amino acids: CAISGSADSGYTF. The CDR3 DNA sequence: TGTGCCATCAGTGGTTCGGCAGATTCTGGCTACACCTTC.

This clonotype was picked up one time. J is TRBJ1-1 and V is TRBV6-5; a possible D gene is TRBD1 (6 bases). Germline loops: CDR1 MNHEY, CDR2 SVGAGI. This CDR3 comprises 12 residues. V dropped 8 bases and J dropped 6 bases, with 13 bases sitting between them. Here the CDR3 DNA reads TGTGCCAGCTGGGGGGCGCGACCTGAAGCTTTCTTT. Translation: CASWGARPEAFF.

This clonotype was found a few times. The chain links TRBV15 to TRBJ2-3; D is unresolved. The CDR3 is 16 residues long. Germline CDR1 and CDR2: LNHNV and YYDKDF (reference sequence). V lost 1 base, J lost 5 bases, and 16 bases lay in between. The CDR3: CATSRVFVSGGDTQYF. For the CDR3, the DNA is TGTGCCACCAGCAGAGTGTTTGTCTCGGGCGGAGATACGCAGTATTTT.

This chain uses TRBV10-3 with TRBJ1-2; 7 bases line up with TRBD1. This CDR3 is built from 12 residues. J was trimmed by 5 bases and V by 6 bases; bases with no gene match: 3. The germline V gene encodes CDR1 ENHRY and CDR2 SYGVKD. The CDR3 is CAISKGQYGYTF. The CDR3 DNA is TGTGCCATCAGCAAGGGACAGTATGGCTACACCTTC.

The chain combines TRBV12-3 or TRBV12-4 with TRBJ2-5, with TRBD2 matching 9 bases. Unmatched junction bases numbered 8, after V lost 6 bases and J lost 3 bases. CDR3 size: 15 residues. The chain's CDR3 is CASRVAGAGKETQYF. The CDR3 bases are TGTGCCAGCAGGGTAGCGGGAGCTGGGAAAGAGACCCAGTACTTC.

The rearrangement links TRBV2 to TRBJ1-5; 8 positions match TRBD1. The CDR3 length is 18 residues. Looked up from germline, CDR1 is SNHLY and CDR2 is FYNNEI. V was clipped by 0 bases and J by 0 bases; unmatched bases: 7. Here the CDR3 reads CASSEADRDPYSNQPQHF. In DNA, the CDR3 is TGTGCCAGCAGTGAAGCGGACAGGGACCCCTATAGCAATCAGCCCCAGCATTTT.

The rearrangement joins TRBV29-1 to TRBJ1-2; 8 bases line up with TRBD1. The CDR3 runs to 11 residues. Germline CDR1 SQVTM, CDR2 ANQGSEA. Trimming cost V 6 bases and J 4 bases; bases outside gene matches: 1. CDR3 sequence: CSVGQGYGYTF. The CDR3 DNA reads TGCAGCGTCGGACAGGGCTATGGCTACACCTTC.

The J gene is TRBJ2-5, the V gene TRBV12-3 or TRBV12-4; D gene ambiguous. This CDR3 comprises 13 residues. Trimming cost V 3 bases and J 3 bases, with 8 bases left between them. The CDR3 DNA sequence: TGTGCCAGCAGTTTCGTTCGGAAAGAGACCCAGTACTTC. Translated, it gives CASSFVRKETQYF.

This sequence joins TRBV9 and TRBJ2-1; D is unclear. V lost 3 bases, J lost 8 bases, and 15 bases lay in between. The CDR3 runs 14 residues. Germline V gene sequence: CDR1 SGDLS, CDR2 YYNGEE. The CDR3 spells CASSAYDQPDEQFF. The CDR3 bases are TGTGCCAGCAGCGCCTACGACCAGCCGGATGAGCAGTTCTTC.

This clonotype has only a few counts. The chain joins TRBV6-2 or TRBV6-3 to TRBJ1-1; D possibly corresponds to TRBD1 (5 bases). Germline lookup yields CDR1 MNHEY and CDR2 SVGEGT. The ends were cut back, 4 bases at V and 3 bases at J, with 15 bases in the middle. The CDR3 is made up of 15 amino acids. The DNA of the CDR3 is TGTGCCAGCAGTTCCCACGACAGATGGGACACTGAAGCTTTCTTT. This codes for CASSSHDRWDTEAFF.

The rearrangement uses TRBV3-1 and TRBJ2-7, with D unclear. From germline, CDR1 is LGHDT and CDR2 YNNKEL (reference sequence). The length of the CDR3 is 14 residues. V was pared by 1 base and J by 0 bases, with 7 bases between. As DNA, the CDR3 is TGTGCCAGCAGCCAAGGAATCGGCTCCTACGAGCAGTACTTC. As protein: CASSQGIGSYEQYF.

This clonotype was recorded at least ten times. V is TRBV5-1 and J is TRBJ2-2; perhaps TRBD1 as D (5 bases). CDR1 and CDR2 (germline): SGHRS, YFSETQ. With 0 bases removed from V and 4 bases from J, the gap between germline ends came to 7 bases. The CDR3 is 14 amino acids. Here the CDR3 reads CASSLAGITGELFF. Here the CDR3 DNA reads TGCGCCAGCAGCTTGGCAGGGATCACCGGGGAGCTGTTTTTT.

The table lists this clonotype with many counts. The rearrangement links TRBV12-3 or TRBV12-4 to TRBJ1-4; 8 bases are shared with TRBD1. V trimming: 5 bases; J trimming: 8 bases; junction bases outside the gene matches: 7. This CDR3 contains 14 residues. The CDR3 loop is CASSPGTGGEKLFF. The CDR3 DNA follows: TGTGCCAGCAGTCCTGGGACAGGCGGGGAAAAACTGTTTTTT.

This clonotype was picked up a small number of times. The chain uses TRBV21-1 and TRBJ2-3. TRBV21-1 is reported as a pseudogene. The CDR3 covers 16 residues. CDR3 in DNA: TGTGCCAGCAGCAAAGCCGGCCTAGCGAGCACAGATACGCAGTATTTT. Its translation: CASSKAGLASTDTQYF.

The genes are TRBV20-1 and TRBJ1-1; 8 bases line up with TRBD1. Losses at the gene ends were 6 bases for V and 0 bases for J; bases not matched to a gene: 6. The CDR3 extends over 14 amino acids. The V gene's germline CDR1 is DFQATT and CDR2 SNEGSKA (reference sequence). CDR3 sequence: CSALSGQVNTEAFF. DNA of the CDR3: TGCAGTGCCCTCTCGGGACAGGTGAACACTGAAGCTTTCTTT.

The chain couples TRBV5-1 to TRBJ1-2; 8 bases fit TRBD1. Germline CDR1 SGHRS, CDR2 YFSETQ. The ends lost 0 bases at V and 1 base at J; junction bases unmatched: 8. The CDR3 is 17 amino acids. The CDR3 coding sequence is TGCGCCAGCAGCTTGGACTCGTTCAGGGGGCTTAACTATGGCTACACCTTC. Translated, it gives CASSLDSFRGLNYGYTF.

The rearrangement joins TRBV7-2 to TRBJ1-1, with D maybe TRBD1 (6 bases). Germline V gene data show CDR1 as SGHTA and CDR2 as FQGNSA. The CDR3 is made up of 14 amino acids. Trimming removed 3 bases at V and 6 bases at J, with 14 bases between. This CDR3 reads CASSFSGQPSEAFF. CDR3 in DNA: TGTGCCAGCAGCTTCTCAGGACAGCCTTCTGAAGCTTTCTTT.

CDR3 loop: CASSLTFCEQYF. CDR3 DNA sequence: TGTGCCAGCAGCTTAACGTTCTGCGAGCAGTACTTC. The chain carries TRBV7-3 and TRBJ2-7; no firm D call. This CDR3 has 12 amino acids. Trimming left V 0 bases short and J 6 bases short, with 6 bases between. Germline V lookup: CDR1 SGHTA, CDR2 FQGTGA.